The 18 T cell receptor beta chains presented below share a single source sample, sequenced in a study of T cells in Graves' hyperthyroidism and ophthalmopathy. What was amplified from RNA transcripts were TCR beta CDR3 regions. The HTBI set primed first-round TCR CDR3 RT-PCR. TCRdb analysed the multiplex PCR reads with MiXCR anew, one entry per CDR3 protein. The data hold around 250,000 distinct CDR3 sequences, with roughly 22% observed a single time. Sequencing was performed on blood. The source of these receptors is a woman aged 40 to 49 with Graves' ophthalmopathy.

This clonotype appeared many times. The chain joins TRBV11-1 to TRBJ2-2; unclear D gene. V shed 10 bases and J shed 7 bases, with 28 bases lying between them. This CDR3 contains 17 residues. Germline V gene sequence: CDR1 SGHAT, CDR2 FQDESV (reference sequence). CDR3 coding DNA: TGTGCCACTTCGAGGAAAGAGGTGGCGGAGTTCGGCGGGGAGCTGTTTTTT. It yields the protein CATSRKEVAEFGGELFF.

This chain connects TRBV28 to TRBJ2-7; 11 bases are a match to TRBD2. The germline gives CDR1 MDHEN, CDR2 SYDVKM. The trim removed 5 bases at V and 5 bases at J, leaving 14 bases unmatched. The CDR3 extends over 17 amino acids. The CDR3 DNA sequence: TGTGCCAGCAGTGCCCAGGGGACTAGCGGAAATGAGAACGAGCAGTACTTC. It translates to CASSAQGTSGNENEQYF.

The V and J genes are TRBV28 and TRBJ2-5, with 11 bases that match TRBD2. J lost 6 bases, V lost 3 bases, and 6 bases had no gene match. This CDR3 is built from 15 residues. Germline values: CDR1 MDHEN, CDR2 SYDVKM. In DNA form, the CDR3 reads TGTGCCAGCAGTTTGATTAGCGGGAGGGTAAAGACCCAGTACTTC. This codes for CASSLISGRVKTQYF.

At least ten counts were recorded for this clonotype. This chain joins TRBV12-3 or TRBV12-4 and TRBJ1-5; D remains ambiguous. V was shortened by 5 bases and J by 4 bases, with 9 bases between the two germline ends. CDR3 length: 13 amino acids. Written as DNA, the CDR3 is TGTGCCAGCAGTGCCGGCGGGAATCAGCCCCAGCATTTT. Translated, it gives CASSAGGNQPQHF.

The genes are TRBV29-1 and TRBJ2-5, with 8 bases matching TRBD1. V lost 7 bases, J lost 5 bases, and 6 bases stayed unmatched. The length of the CDR3 is 12 residues. Germline-derived CDR1 and CDR2 are SQVTM and ANQGSEA. CDR3 sequence reads: CSAPGGGETQYF. The CDR3 bases are TGCAGCGCCCCAGGGGGCGGGGAGACCCAGTACTTC.

There are many counts of this clonotype. J is TRBJ2-7 and V is TRBV7-8; D gene unclear. Germline V gene sequence: CDR1 SGHVS, CDR2 FQNEAQ. The CDR3 spans 15 residues. V lost 1 base to trimming and J lost 2 bases, with 12 bases between them. The DNA for the CDR3 is TGTGCCAGCAGCTTAGAGGCCCAGAACACCTACGAGCAGTACTTC. Its translation: CASSLEAQNTYEQYF.

This clonotype showed up many times. J is TRBJ2-7 and V is TRBV19; 7 bases align to TRBD1. The CDR3 has 14 residues. Germline V CDR1 and CDR2: LNHDA, SQIVND (reference sequence). The J segment lost 2 bases and the V segment lost 2 bases, leaving 3 bases of the junction unmatched. The CDR3 protein is CASSIRDSTYEQYF. The DNA for the CDR3 is TGTGCCAGTAGTATAAGGGACAGCACCTACGAGCAGTACTTC. Filled out from reference TRBV19 and TRBJ2-7, the complete variable domain reads DGGITQSPKYLFRKEGQNVTLSCEQNLNHDAMYWYRQDPGQGLRLIYYSQIVNDFQKGDIAEGYSVSREKKESFPLTVTSAQKNPTAFYLCASSIRDSTYEQYFGPGTRLTVT.

This clonotype was recorded at least ten times. The V call is TRBV19, the J call TRBJ1-2; 8 bases line up with TRBD1. CDR3 size: 14 residues. Germline loops: CDR1 LNHDA, CDR2 SQIVND (reference sequence). The V and J ends lost 6 bases and 4 bases, in that order; junction bases with no gene match: 7. The CDR3 DNA follows: TGTGCCAGTAGGGACCGGGACAGGCTCTATGGCTACACCTTC. This translates into CASRDRDRLYGYTF.

This clonotype was seen ten or more times. DNA of the CDR3: TGTGCCTGGAGTGACGGTAGCTCCTACGAGCAGTACTTC. Translated, it gives CAWSDGSSYEQYF. This chain links TRBV30 with TRBJ2-7; D is undetermined. The CDR3 is 13 amino acids. The germline V and J ends were trimmed by 1 base and 0 bases, with 7 bases remaining between them. In germline, CDR1 is GTSNPN, CDR2 SVGIG (reference sequence).

The genes are TRBV6-1 and TRBJ1-1, with no clear D. The V gene lost 8 bases and the J gene lost 0 bases, with 7 bases spanning the gap. Germline V CDR1 and CDR2: MNHNS, SASEGT. This CDR3 contains 12 residues. DNA for the CDR3: TGTGCCAGCGGCAGAATGAACACTGAAGCTTTCTTT. As protein: CASGRMNTEAFF.

This clonotype was detected ten times or more. The genes are TRBV11-2 and TRBJ1-2; 12 bases are a match to TRBD1. CDR3 length: 16 residues. Germline V gene data show CDR1 as SGHAT and CDR2 as FQNNGV. After removal of 2 bases from V and 8 bases from J, the junction contained 9 bases not matched to a gene. The chain's CDR3 is CASSLRTGQGASGYTF. CDR3 coding DNA: TGTGCCAGCAGCTTACGTACGGGACAGGGGGCATCGGGCTACACCTTC.

The V and J genes are TRBV27 and TRBJ1-5; the match to TRBD1 covers 8 bases. The germline CDR1 and CDR2 sequences are MNHEY and SMNVEV (reference sequence). This CDR3 has 16 amino acids. The J segment lost 9 bases and the V segment lost 5 bases, leaving 15 bases of the junction unmatched. The CDR3: CASSLRRQGPGWPQHF. Written as DNA, the CDR3 is TGTGCCAGCAGTCTACGGAGACAGGGGCCGGGATGGCCCCAGCATTTT.

This clonotype was seen many times. V gene TRBV10-1 combines with J gene TRBJ2-5, with 8 bases identical to TRBD2. The CDR3 contains 14 residues. CDR1 and CDR2 from the germline V gene are WNHNN and SYGVQD (reference sequence). After removal of 5 bases from V and 1 base from J, the junction contained 3 bases not matched to a gene. The CDR3 DNA sequence: TGCGCCAGCAGTCCGACTAGCGTCCAAGAGACCCAGTACTTC. This sequence encodes CASSPTSVQETQYF.

This clonotype showed up many times. The V call is TRBV12-5, the J call TRBJ1-1, with D tentatively TRBD1 (5 bases). The CDR3 extends over 14 amino acids. Per the germline V gene, CDR1 is LGHNT and CDR2 is FRNRAP. V was clipped by 1 base and J by 5 bases, with 11 bases between them. CDR3 sequence (DNA): TGTGCTAGTGGTTTGGCACAAGGGGCAACTGAAGCTTTCTTT. The encoded protein is CASGLAQGATEAFF.

This clonotype was seen many times. The V call is TRBV6-1, the J call TRBJ1-5; 7 bases fit TRBD1. Germline V lookup: CDR1 MNHNS, CDR2 SASEGT. The CDR3 spans 15 residues. Germline trimming cut 6 bases from V and 6 bases from J; bases unmatched to any gene: 11. CDR3 loop: CASSPTDRDSQPQHF. In DNA form, the CDR3 reads TGTGCCAGCAGCCCTACCGACAGGGACAGTCAGCCCCAGCATTTT.

This clonotype has a handful of counts. The chain joins TRBV6-2 or TRBV6-3 to TRBJ2-7, with D tentatively TRBD2 (6 bases). Trimming cost V 3 bases and J 4 bases, with 16 bases left between them. The CDR3 runs 15 residues. Looked up from germline, CDR1 is MNHEY and CDR2 is SVGEGT. The CDR3 DNA reads TGTGCCAGCAGTTATTGGGGGTCGGGAGAGTACGAGCAGTACTTC. Its translation is CASSYWGSGEYEQYF.

This clonotype was seen many times. The J gene is TRBJ2-7, the V gene TRBV29-1; the D gene is possibly TRBD2 (7 bases). There are 13 residues in the CDR3. Trimming took 5 bases from V and 2 from J, leaving 13 bases between them. Germline V gene data show CDR1 as SQVTM and CDR2 as ANQGSEA. This chain's CDR3 is CSVSKGGAYEQYF. The CDR3 DNA reads as TGCAGCGTTTCCAAGGGGGGGGCCTACGAGCAGTACTTC.

This clonotype was observed at least ten times. This chain connects TRBV20-1 to TRBJ1-1, with 7 nucleotides matching TRBD1. Germline values: CDR1 DFQATT, CDR2 SNEGSKA (reference sequence). The trim removed 5 bases at V and 6 bases at J, leaving 6 bases unmatched. The CDR3 has 12 residues. The CDR3 region is CSAGDRDAEAFF. DNA for the CDR3: TGCAGTGCTGGTGACAGGGACGCTGAAGCTTTCTTT.